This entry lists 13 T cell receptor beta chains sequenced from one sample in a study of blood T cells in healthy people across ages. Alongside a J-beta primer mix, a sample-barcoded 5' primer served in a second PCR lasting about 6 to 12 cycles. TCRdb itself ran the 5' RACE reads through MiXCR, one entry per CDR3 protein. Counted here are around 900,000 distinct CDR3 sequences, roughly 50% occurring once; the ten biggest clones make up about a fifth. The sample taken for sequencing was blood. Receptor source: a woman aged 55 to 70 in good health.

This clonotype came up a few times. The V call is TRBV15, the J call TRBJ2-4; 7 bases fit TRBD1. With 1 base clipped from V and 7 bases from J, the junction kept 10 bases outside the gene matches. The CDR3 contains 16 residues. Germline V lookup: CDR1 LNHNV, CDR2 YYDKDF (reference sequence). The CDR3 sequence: CATSRASGGRQNIQYF. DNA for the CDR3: TGTGCCACCAGCAGAGCTTCAGGGGGTCGCCAGAACATTCAGTACTTC.

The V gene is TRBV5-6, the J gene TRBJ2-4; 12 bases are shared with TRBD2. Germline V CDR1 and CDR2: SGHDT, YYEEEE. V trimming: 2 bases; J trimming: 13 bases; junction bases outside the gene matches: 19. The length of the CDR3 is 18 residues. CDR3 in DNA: TGTGCCAGCAGCTTCATACCCAGGACTAGCGGGGATTCCGTGGAGCAGTACTTC. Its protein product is CASSFIPRTSGDSVEQYF.

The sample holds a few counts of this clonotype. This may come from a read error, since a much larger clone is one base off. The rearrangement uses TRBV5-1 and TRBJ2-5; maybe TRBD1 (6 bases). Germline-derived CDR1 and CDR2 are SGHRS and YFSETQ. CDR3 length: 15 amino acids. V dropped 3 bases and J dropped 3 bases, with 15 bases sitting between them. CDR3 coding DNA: TGCGCCAGCAGCTGGGTACAGGGAACGAAAGAGACCCAGTACTTC. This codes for CASSWVQGTKETQYF.

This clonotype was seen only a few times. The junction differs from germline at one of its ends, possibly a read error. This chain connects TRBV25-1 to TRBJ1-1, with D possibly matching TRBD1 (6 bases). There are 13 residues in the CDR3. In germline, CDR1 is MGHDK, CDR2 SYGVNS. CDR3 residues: CASREYRDTEAFF. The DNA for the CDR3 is TGTGCCAGCAGAGAATACAGGGACACTGAAGCTTTCTTT.

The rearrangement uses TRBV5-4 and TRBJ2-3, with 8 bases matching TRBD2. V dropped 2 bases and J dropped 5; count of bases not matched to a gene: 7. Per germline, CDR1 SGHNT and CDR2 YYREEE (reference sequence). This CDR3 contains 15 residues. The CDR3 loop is CASSFRTGGEDTQYF. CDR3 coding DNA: TGTGCCAGCAGCTTTAGAACGGGAGGGGAAGATACGCAGTATTTT.

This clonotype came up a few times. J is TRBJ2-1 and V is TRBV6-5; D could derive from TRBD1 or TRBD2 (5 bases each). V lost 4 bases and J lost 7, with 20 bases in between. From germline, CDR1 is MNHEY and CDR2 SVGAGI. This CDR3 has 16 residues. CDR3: CASSLGAAGGKNEQFF. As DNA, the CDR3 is TGTGCCAGCAGTTTAGGGGCGGCTGGAGGTAAAAATGAGCAGTTCTTC.

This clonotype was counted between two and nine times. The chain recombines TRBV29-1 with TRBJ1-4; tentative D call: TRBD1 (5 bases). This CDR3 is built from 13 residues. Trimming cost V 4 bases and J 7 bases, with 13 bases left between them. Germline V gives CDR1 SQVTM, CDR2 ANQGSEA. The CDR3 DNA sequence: TGCAGCGTTGTAGGCAGGGTGGGTGAAAAACTGTTTTTT. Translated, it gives CSVVGRVGEKLFF. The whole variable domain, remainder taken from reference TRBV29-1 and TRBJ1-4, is SAVISQKPSRDICQRGTSLTIQCQVDSQVTMMFWYRQQPGQSLTLIATANQGSEATYESGFVIDKFPISRPNLTFSTLTVSNMSPEDSSIYLCSVVGRVGEKLFFGSGTQLSVL.

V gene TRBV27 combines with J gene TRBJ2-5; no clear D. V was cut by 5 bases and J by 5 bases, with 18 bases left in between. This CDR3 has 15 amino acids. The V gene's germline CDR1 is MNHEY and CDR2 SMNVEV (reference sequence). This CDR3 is CASSLLLGGSETQYF. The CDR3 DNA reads TGTGCCAGCAGTCTTTTGTTGGGCGGCTCTGAGACCCAGTACTTC.

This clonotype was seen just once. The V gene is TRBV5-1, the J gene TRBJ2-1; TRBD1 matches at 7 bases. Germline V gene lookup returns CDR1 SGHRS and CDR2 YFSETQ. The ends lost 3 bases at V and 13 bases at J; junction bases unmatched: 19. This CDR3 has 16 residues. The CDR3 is CASSSRQGSTFRSQFF. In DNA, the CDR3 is TGCGCCAGCAGCTCACGACAGGGCTCGACCTTCCGGTCCCAGTTCTTC.

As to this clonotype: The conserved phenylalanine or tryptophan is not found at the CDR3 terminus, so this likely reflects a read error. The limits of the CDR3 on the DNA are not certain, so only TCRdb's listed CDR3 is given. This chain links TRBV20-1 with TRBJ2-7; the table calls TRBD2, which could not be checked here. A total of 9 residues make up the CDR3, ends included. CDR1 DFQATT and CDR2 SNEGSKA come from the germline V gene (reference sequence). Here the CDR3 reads CSARGGLAG.

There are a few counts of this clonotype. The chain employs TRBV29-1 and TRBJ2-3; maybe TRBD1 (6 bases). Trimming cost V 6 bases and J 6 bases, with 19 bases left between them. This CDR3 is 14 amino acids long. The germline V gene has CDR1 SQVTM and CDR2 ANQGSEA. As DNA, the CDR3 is TGCAGCGTGCTACAGGTCCCAGGGGTGGATACGCAGTATTTT. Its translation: CSVLQVPGVDTQYF.

The CDR3 spells CASSFSGETQFF. Written as DNA, the CDR3 is TGTGCCAGCAGTTTCTCGGGAGAGACCCAGTTCTTC. This chain uses TRBV6-6 with TRBJ2-5; tentative D call: TRBD2 (6 bases). Gene TRBJ2-1 matches the end of the DNA better, so the J call may be wrong. The CDR3 is 12 residues long. CDR1 is MNHNY and CDR2 is SVGAGI in the germline V gene (reference sequence).

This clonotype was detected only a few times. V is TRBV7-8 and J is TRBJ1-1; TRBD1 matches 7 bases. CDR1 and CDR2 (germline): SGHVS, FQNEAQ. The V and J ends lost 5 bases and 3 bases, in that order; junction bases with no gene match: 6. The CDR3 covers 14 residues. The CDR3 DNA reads TGTGCCAGCAGCACTAGACAGGGTTACACTGAAGCTTTCTTT. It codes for CASSTRQGYTEAFF.